A single sample gave rise to the 16 T cell receptor beta chains below, sequenced in a study of neurological immune-mediated disorders. TCRdb fed the 5' RACE reads into MiXCR, producing one record per CDR3 protein. The profile shows 55,000 to 80,000 distinct CDR3 sequences, roughly an eighth of them singletons. The time point is: longitudinal time-point 1 (baseline). Specimen: PBMCs. Every receptor here comes from a female donor with HTLV-1-associated myelopathy (HAM/TSP).

This clonotype was seen many times. This chain joins TRBV14 and TRBJ2-7; D possibly corresponds to TRBD2 (5 bases). This CDR3 contains 15 residues. With 0 bases removed from V and 5 bases from J, the gap between germline ends came to 14 bases. Looked up from germline, CDR1 is SGHDN and CDR2 is FVKESK. The CDR3 DNA reads as TGTGCCAGCAGCCAAGATCAGTGGAGGCGGGACGAGCAGTACTTC. As protein: CASSQDQWRRDEQYF.

The rearrangement uses TRBV5-1 and TRBJ2-2; D is uncertain. Per the germline V gene, CDR1 is SGHRS and CDR2 is YFSETQ. This CDR3 has 17 residues. Trimming removed 0 bases at V and 0 bases at J, with 12 bases between. In DNA, the CDR3 is TGCGCCAGCAGCTTGGTCGTCACAGACGCGAACACCGGGGAGCTGTTTTTT. This sequence encodes CASSLVVTDANTGELFF.

This clonotype was counted many times. The J gene is TRBJ2-7, the V gene TRBV6-5; D is possibly TRBD1 (6 bases). CDR3 length: 14 amino acids. Germline V gives CDR1 MNHEY, CDR2 SVGAGI. Between the trimmed V and J ends, which lost 9 bases and 0 bases, there was a span of 15 bases. The CDR3 spells CASFKPGHSYEQYF. The DNA of the CDR3 is TGTGCCAGTTTCAAGCCGGGACACTCCTACGAGCAGTACTTC.

The chain links TRBV20-1 to TRBJ2-1; D possibly matches TRBD1 or TRBD2 (5 bases each). Germline V lookup: CDR1 DFQATT, CDR2 SNEGSKA (reference sequence). Trimming removed 4 bases at V and 10 bases at J, with 17 bases between. This CDR3 has 13 residues. CDR3 bases: TGCAGTGCTAAAGGGCCCCTCGGGACCGAGCAGTTCTTC. Translated, it gives CSAKGPLGTEQFF.

In its sample, this clonotype was seen many times. The chain combines TRBV9 with TRBJ2-5; D is possibly TRBD1 or TRBD2 (6 bases each). The CDR3 loop spans 14 amino acids. Trimming took off 4 bases at V and 1 base at J, with 11 bases between the two ends. Germline-derived CDR1 and CDR2 are SGDLS and YYNGEE. The chain's CDR3 is CASSRGEVQETQYF. Written as DNA, the CDR3 is TGTGCCAGCAGCAGGGGGGAAGTCCAAGAGACCCAGTACTTC. The full variable domain, completed using reference TRBV9 and TRBJ2-5, is DSGVTQTPKHLITATGQRVTLRCSPRSGDLSVYWYQQSLDQGLQFLIQYYNGEERAKGNILERFSAQQFPDLHSELNLSSLELGDSALYFCASSRGEVQETQYFGPGTRLLVL.

This clonotype was observed many times. The rearrangement joins TRBV3-1 to TRBJ1-3; maybe TRBD1 (6 bases). The CDR3 extends over 15 amino acids. Trimming pared 4 bases from V and 1 base from J, leaving 11 bases between. The germline V gene has CDR1 LGHDT and CDR2 YNNKEL (reference sequence). The CDR3 region is CASSLNRESGNTIYF. Written as DNA, the CDR3 is TGTGCCAGCAGCCTGAACAGGGAATCTGGAAACACCATATATTTT.

This clonotype was seen a few times. The chain carries TRBV5-1 and TRBJ2-1, with D perhaps being TRBD1 or TRBD2 (5 bases each). V was trimmed by 4 bases and J by 9 bases, leaving 20 bases between them. Germline loops: CDR1 SGHRS, CDR2 YFSETQ. The CDR3 covers 15 residues. The CDR3 reads CASSQTGQAWFEQFF. The CDR3 coding sequence is TGCGCCAGCAGCCAAACGGGGCAAGCTTGGTTTGAGCAGTTCTTC.

This clonotype was observed many times. The chain is built from TRBV7-2 and TRBJ2-3; D not certain. The ends were cut back, 5 bases at V and 1 base at J, with 7 bases in the middle. Germline assignment: CDR1 SGHTA and CDR2 FQGNSA. This CDR3 has 13 residues. The CDR3 spells CASSAGGTDTQYF. The CDR3 nucleotides are TGTGCCAGCAGCGCTGGGGGCACAGATACGCAGTATTTT.

This clonotype was observed many times. The rearrangement links TRBV10-3 to TRBJ2-7, with D possibly TRBD1 on 6 matching bases. Germline values: CDR1 ENHRY, CDR2 SYGVKD. This CDR3 spans 15 amino acids. The V and J ends lost 0 bases and 2 bases respectively, with 11 bases between them. The CDR3 sequence is CAISESRGQTYEQYF. The CDR3 DNA sequence: TGTGCCATCAGTGAGTCGAGAGGACAGACCTACGAGCAGTACTTC.

There are many counts of this clonotype. This chain connects TRBV5-1 to TRBJ2-6; D is undetermined. Germline V gives CDR1 SGHRS, CDR2 YFSETQ. Trimming left V 3 bases short and J 0 bases short, with 7 bases between. The CDR3 is made up of 15 amino acids. The CDR3 spells CASSSISSGANVLTF. CDR3 nucleotides: TGCGCCAGCAGCTCAATAAGCTCTGGGGCCAACGTCCTGACTTTC.

The V gene is TRBV6-1, the J gene TRBJ1-3; 10 bases agree with TRBD1. J gave up 2 bases and V 5 bases, and 9 bases lay outside the gene matches. The CDR3 has 17 residues. CDR1 is MNHNS and CDR2 is SASEGT in the germline V gene. CDR3 sequence reads: CASSRNPGTGAGNTIYF. The CDR3 nucleotides are TGTGCCAGCAGTCGCAATCCAGGGACAGGGGCTGGAAACACCATATATTTT.

This clonotype was seen at least ten times. V gene TRBV7-2 combines with J gene TRBJ2-2; D unresolved. This CDR3 spans 16 amino acids. Germline CDR1 and CDR2: SGHTA and FQGNSA. The V end lost 2 bases, the J end lost 4 bases, and 14 bases lay between the germline ends. This CDR3 is CASSLLGLAFTGELFF. CDR3 nucleotides: TGTGCCAGCAGCTTACTAGGCCTTGCTTTCACCGGGGAGCTGTTTTTT.

This clonotype was found many times. This chain joins TRBV5-1 and TRBJ2-7; D is tentatively TRBD1 or TRBD2 (5 bases each). Germline V gives CDR1 SGHRS, CDR2 YFSETQ. There are 15 residues in the CDR3. V lost 1 base and J lost 3, with 14 bases in between. This CDR3 reads CASSLITPGRYEQYF. CDR3 coding DNA: TGCGCCAGCAGCTTGATAACTCCGGGACGCTACGAGCAGTACTTC.

This clonotype has a count of ten or more. The chain has TRBV7-2 and TRBJ2-3; 11 positions agree with TRBD2. The junction had 13 bases not matched to a gene; V was cut back by 5 bases and J by 6 bases. Germline CDR1 and CDR2: SGHTA and FQGNSA. This CDR3 has 17 residues. The CDR3, as DNA: TGTGCCAGCAGCATTACTAGCGGGGGACCTCATGCGGATACGCAGTATTTT. This gives the protein CASSITSGGPHADTQYF.

This clonotype was seen many times. The genes are TRBV20-1 and TRBJ2-2; D is ambiguous. Germline loops: CDR1 DFQATT, CDR2 SNEGSKA (reference sequence). This CDR3 has 15 residues. V shed 0 bases and J shed 0 bases, with 8 bases lying between them. The CDR3 region is CSARDLIANTGELFF. The CDR3 coding sequence is TGCAGTGCTAGAGATCTGATCGCGAACACCGGGGAGCTGTTTTTT.

This clonotype was seen at least ten times. This chain connects TRBV5-1 to TRBJ2-7, with 7 bases lining up with TRBD2. Germline V gene lookup returns CDR1 SGHRS and CDR2 YFSETQ. This CDR3 is 15 amino acids long. V was pared by 4 bases and J by 6 bases, with 13 bases of the junction left unmatched. The CDR3 nucleotides read TGCGCCAGCAGCGGAGGTTTTGGCGGGGGAGGCGAGCAGTACTTC. It yields the protein CASSGGFGGGGEQYF.